The 4 T cell receptor beta chains below all came from one sample that was sequenced in a study of liver allograft versus peripheral blood T cells. Study summary: In transplanted livers, T cell receptor repertoires were compared with those found in the recipients' peripheral blood.

One entry per CDR3 protein, called by TCRdb with MiXCR from the reads. This table holds more than 2,000 distinct CDR3 sequences, 15% found once. Receptors originate from a human patient who had a liver transplant. Part of the T cells may come from the graft donor.

This clonotype is medium-sized. This chain joins TRBV6-5 and TRBJ2-7; D unresolved. In germline, CDR1 is MNHEY, CDR2 SVGAGI. V lost 8 bases and J 3 bases, leaving 2 bases between the germline ends. CDR3 length equals 9 residues. The CDR3 spells CASGYEQYF. The CDR3, as DNA: TGTGCCAGCGGCTACGAGCAGTACTTC.

This clonotype is categorized as medium-sized. The chain couples TRBV2 to TRBJ1-2; TRBD1 matches at 7 bases. CDR3 size: 15 residues. Germline V gene sequence: CDR1 SNHLY, CDR2 FYNNEI. V was clipped by 3 bases and J by 8 bases; unmatched bases: 12. Here the CDR3 DNA reads TGTGCCAGCAGTGAGGGACAGTCGCCCCGGGAGGGCTACACCTTC. Translating it yields CASSEGQSPREGYTF. The whole variable domain, remainder taken from reference TRBV2 and TRBJ1-2, is EPEVTQTPSHQVTQMGQEVILRCVPISNHLYFYWYRQILGQKVEFLVSFYNNEISEKSEIFDDQFSVERPDGSNFTLKIRSTKLEDSAMYFCASSEGQSPREGYTFGSGTRLTVV.

Sample share makes this clonotype large. The V and J genes are TRBV18 and TRBJ1-5; tentative D call: TRBD1 (5 bases). This CDR3 has 14 residues. Per the germline V gene, CDR1 is KGHSH and CDR2 is LQKENI. Trimming cost V 2 bases and J 6 bases, with 11 bases left between them. CDR3 in DNA: TGTGCCAGCTCACCAGACAGCGGGGGTCAGCCCCAGCATTTT. It translates to CASSPDSGGQPQHF.

This clonotype is classed as medium-sized. The chain uses TRBV5-4 and TRBJ1-4, with D maybe TRBD1 (6 bases). Trimming removed 7 bases at V and 1 base at J, with 17 bases between. CDR1 SGHNT and CDR2 YYREEE come from the germline V gene (reference sequence). The CDR3 is 16 residues long. CDR3 bases: TGTGCCAGCTCGCGGGATCCGGGACAAACTAATGAAAAACTGTTTTTT. This gives the protein CASSRDPGQTNEKLFF.